This TCR beta chain originates from a study of T cell repertoires in ileal Crohn's disease (dated by TCRdb to between 2018 and 2021). Broadly, across the study: The median duration of disease was approximately 7.9 years, and at the time of surgery 35% of patients were active smokers. The TCR repertoire was analysed in about 50 patients with Crohn's disease drawn from a prospective multicentre cohort. Running in parallel with the study was a multicentre cohort set up to find predictors of early endoscopic recurrence following ileocolonic resection. Every patient underwent surgery because of a complication, which was stricturing disease in 61% of cases and penetrating disease in about 39%. The study sequenced approximately 150 mucosal samples from around 57 patients, taken at several locations on the surgical specimen and at postoperative endoscopy. Endoscopic postoperative recurrence was defined as a Rutgeerts score above i0. About half of the patients received postoperative therapy: roughly 10 received thiopurines and approximately 19 received anti-TNF agents. General study outcomes and caveats: More high-frequency clones were carried by sorted CD8 T cells than by CD4 T cells, suggesting that mucosal expansions were mainly CD8. Endoscopic recurrence was found to be associated with higher high-frequency clone percentages at surgery, and recurrence was observed in all patients with clonality above 26.8% (18/57). Mucosal CD4 and CD8 T cells were sorted and sequenced only in a subgroup of patients, whose size was not stated. Compared with non-smokers, patients who were active smokers at surgery showed a significantly higher proportion of clonal expansions (around 24% vs 18%, p=0.02).

For this clone: It lacks a known antigen. No base quality information exists; no much larger clone differs at one position.

Eligible patients were adults with ileal or ileocolonic Crohn's disease who had an indication for ileocolonic resection. Whole ileal mucosal biopsies were stored frozen at -80°C before DNA extraction. Genomic DNA was extracted from frozen whole biopsies with a TRizol-based method and quantified on a NanoDrop 2000 spectrophotometer. The germline V gene gives CDR1 as SGHVS and CDR2 as FQNEAQ. The germline V end is reduced by 1 base and the J end by 3 bases; junction bases left unmatched: 6. Inclusive of the bounding cysteine and phenylalanine, the CDR3 is 16 residues long. Only the CDR3 DNA stays, 48 bases, in frame from base 1. For commercial TCRB immunosequencing, 450 to 550 nanograms of biopsy DNA were submitted for each sample. A two-step, amplification bias-controlled multiplex PCR was used by Adaptive Biotechnology to amplify CDR3 regions from genomic DNA. The first PCR used primers for every V and J gene segment; the second PCR added barcodes and Illumina adapters. CDR3 libraries were sequenced using an Illumina instrument. The paper's data handling went like this. The analysis drew on both the pipelines supplied by the vendor and custom analysis of the raw data in R/Bioconductor running R version 3.3.0. Clonality, which ranges from 0 to 1, was calculated as the inverse of the normalised Shannon entropy across all productive clones. The repertoire share taken up by the top 100 clones defined high-frequency clones, and only clones that passed a 95% confidence test were kept. Overlap between samples was measured with the Morisita-Horn index, while repertoire diversity was measured with the Simpson index. Imported from immuneACCESS, the table was reduced by TCRdb to in-frame sequences with V and J called. These copies leave out some clones; in studies compared against another copy, an unresolved V gene accounts for under half, and the cause of the remainder is not known. V and J calls and clone size come straight from that table; D and trimming were deduced from the DNA. Counted in this sample were about 17,000 clones; about 60% of them appeared once. The ten largest clones take up under 7.5% of the sample.

This clonotype originated in an adult with Crohn's disease. Rearrangement joined TRBV7-8 to TRBJ2-1; 7 bases in between match TRBD2. Sequenced input: ileal tissue. CDR3 reads: CASSLEPSGGYNEQFF. The nucleotide sequence is given as TGTGCCAGCAGCTTAGAGCCTAGCGGAGGCTACAATGAGCAGTTCTTC.